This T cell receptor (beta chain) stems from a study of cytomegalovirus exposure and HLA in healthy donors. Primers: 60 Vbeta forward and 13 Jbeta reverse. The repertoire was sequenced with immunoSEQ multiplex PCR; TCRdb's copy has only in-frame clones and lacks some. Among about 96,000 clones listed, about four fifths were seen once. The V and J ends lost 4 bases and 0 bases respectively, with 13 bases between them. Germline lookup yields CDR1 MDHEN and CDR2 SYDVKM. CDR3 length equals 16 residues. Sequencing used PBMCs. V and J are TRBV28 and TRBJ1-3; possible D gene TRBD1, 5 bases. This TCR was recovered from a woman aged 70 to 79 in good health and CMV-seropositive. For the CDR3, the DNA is TGTGCCAGCAGTTCCCAGGGATACGGCTCTGGAAACACCATATATTTT. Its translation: CASSSQGYGSGNTIYF.